These 7 T cell receptor beta chains originate from one sample sequenced in a study of CD8 T cells in Susac syndrome. Random hexamers served to reverse transcribe roughly 0.5 to 1 ug RNA. Using its own MiXCR run on the immunoSEQ multiplex PCR reads, TCRdb lists one record per CDR3 protein. The sample consists of fewer than 150,000 distinct CDR3 sequences, approximately 95% of them appearing once. The material sequenced was CD8+ T cells from PBMCs. These receptors originate from a human donor with Susac syndrome.

CDR3 bases: TGTGCCAGCAGCGACAGGGCCTCCTCTGGAAACACCATATATTTT. Amino acids: CASSDRASSGNTIYF. The chain links TRBV2 to TRBJ1-3, with 7 bases aligning to TRBD1. This CDR3 has 15 amino acids. Trimming took 6 bases from V and 0 from J; bases not matched to a gene: 5. Germline-derived CDR1 and CDR2 are SNHLY and FYNNEI.

The V call is TRBV3-1, the J call TRBJ2-5, with 9 bases matching TRBD2. The V segment lost 3 bases and the J segment 1 base; nucleotides outside the gene matches: 6. The CDR3 is 16 amino acids. Looked up from germline, CDR1 is LGHDT and CDR2 is YNNKEL (reference sequence). CDR3 sequence reads: CASSQPSGRTQETQYF. The CDR3 DNA reads TGTGCCAGCAGCCAGCCGAGCGGGAGGACCCAAGAGACCCAGTACTTC.

This chain connects TRBV7-2 to TRBJ1-3, with TRBD1 as a possible D gene (5 bases). This CDR3 comprises 17 residues. Germline V gives CDR1 SGHTA, CDR2 FQGNSA. Trimming took off 0 bases at V and 3 bases at J, with 15 bases between the two ends. The CDR3 DNA follows: TGTGCCAGCAGCTTAGCGCGGACAAGACTACATGGAAACACCATATATTTT. It translates to CASSLARTRLHGNTIYF.

The chain combines TRBV5-4 with TRBJ2-3; D might be TRBD2 (5 bases). Germline V gene lookup returns CDR1 SGHNT and CDR2 YYREEE (reference sequence). Deletions cut 5 bases from V and 0 bases from J, with 13 bases between. There are 15 residues in the CDR3. The CDR3 DNA reads TGTGCCAGCAGATTCGTGAGCGGTAGCACAGATACGCAGTATTTT. Translating it yields CASRFVSGSTDTQYF. The entire variable domain, with the rest obtained from reference TRBV5-4 and TRBJ2-3, is as follows: ETGVTQSPTHLIKTRGQQVTLRCSSQSGHNTVSWYQQALGQGPQFIFQYYREEENGRGNFPPRFSGLQFPNYSSELNVNALELDDSALYLCASRFVSGSTDTQYFGPGTRLTVL.

The chain has TRBV27 and TRBJ1-5; D unclear. V was cut by 6 bases and J by 0 bases, with 6 bases left in between. The CDR3 totals 13 residues. CDR1 MNHEY and CDR2 SMNVEV come from the germline V gene (reference sequence). The chain's CDR3 is CASRIYSNQPQHF. DNA of the CDR3: TGTGCCAGCAGGATATATAGCAATCAGCCCCAGCATTTT.

The V call is TRBV3-1, the J call TRBJ2-7; no definite D call. Germline values: CDR1 LGHDT, CDR2 YNNKEL (reference sequence). This CDR3 has 15 residues. The ends were cut back, 2 bases at V and 5 bases at J, with 16 bases in the middle. This CDR3 reads CASSQSTTSVDEQYF. DNA for the CDR3: TGTGCCAGCAGCCAATCCACGACGTCGGTAGACGAGCAGTACTTC.

V is TRBV24-1 and J is TRBJ2-1; weak D call: TRBD2 (5 bases). Trimming cost V 2 bases and J 9 bases, with 10 bases left between them. This CDR3 spans 13 amino acids. Germline CDR1 is KGHDR and CDR2 is SFDVKD. Here the CDR3 reads CATSDSTRAEQFF. The CDR3 nucleotides are TGTGCCACCAGTGATTCCACTAGGGCTGAGCAGTTCTTC.